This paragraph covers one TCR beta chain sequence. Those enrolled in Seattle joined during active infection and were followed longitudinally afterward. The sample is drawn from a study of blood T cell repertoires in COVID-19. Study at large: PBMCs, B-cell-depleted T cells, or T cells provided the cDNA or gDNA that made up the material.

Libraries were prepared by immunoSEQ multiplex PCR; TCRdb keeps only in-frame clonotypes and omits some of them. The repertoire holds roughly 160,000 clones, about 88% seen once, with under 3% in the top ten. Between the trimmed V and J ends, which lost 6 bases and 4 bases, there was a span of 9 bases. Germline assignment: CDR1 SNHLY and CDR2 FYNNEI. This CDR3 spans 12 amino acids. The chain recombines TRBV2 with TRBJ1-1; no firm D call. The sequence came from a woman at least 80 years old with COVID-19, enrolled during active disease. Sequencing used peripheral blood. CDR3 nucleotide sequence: TGTGCCAGCAGGAAGGCGGGCACTGAAGCTTTCTTT. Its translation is CASRKAGTEAFF.